Presented here are 20 T cell receptor beta chains from one specimen sequenced in a study of control samples from healthy donors and cancer patients. Here immunoSEQ multiplex PCR was the method, and the copy in TCRdb shows in-frame clones only, minus some. The sample records roughly 140,000 clones, roughly 89% being singletons. Specimen: blood. All receptors derive from a man aged 25 to 40 in good health.

This clone was found a few times. This rearrangement joins TRBV10-1 to TRBJ2-2; 7 bases map to TRBD2. This CDR3 spans 16 amino acids. V gave up 2 bases and J gave up 2 bases; unmatched junction bases: 5. CDR1 is WNHNN and CDR2 is SYGVQD in the germline V gene (reference sequence). The CDR3 DNA reads TGCGCCAGCAGTGAGGTGGGGGGGAGTAACACCGGGGAGCTGTTTTTT. It specifies CASSEVGGSNTGELFF.

The chain uses TRBV11-3 and TRBJ2-7, with D perhaps being TRBD1 or TRBD2 (5 bases each). Germline V gene data show CDR1 as SGHNT and CDR2 as YENEEA. The CDR3 is made up of 13 amino acids. V was pared by 2 bases and J by 6 bases, with 11 bases between. The CDR3 nucleotides are TGTGCCAGCAGCTTACGTGGGGGATTCGAGCAGTACTTC. Translation: CASSLRGGFEQYF.

The rearrangement joins TRBV5-4 to TRBJ2-5; perhaps TRBD1 as D (6 bases). Trimming removed 4 bases at V and 2 bases at J, with 15 bases between. Germline CDR1 is SGHNT and CDR2 is YYREEE (reference sequence). The CDR3 contains 15 residues. The CDR3 spells CASSPGVGQQETQYF. The CDR3 bases are TGTGCCAGCAGCCCCGGTGTCGGACAGCAAGAGACCCAGTACTTC.

J is TRBJ2-5 and V is TRBV6-6; D uncertain. Germline CDR1 reads MNHNY; CDR2 reads SVGAGI (reference sequence). Trimming pared 10 bases from V and 3 bases from J, leaving 12 bases between. CDR3 size: 12 residues. The CDR3 nucleotides are TGTGCCACTGGCCTGACCAAAGAGACCCAGTACTTC. This sequence encodes CATGLTKETQYF.

The CDR3 region is CSAYDRKAYTF. The CDR3 DNA follows: TGCAGTGCTTATGACAGGAAAGCCTACACCTTC. The chain combines TRBV20-1 with TRBJ1-2; possible D gene TRBD1, 6 bases. This CDR3 is 11 amino acids long. Germline loops: CDR1 DFQATT, CDR2 SNEGSKA (reference sequence). With 5 bases removed from V and 10 bases from J, the gap between germline ends came to 14 bases.

The rearrangement uses TRBV9 and TRBJ1-2; no reliable D call. CDR1 is SGDLS, CDR2 YYNGEE, per germline. CDR3 length equals 14 residues. Trimming removed 0 bases from V and 7 bases from J, with 13 bases in between. CDR3 nucleotide sequence: TGTGCCAGCAGCGTAGCTATGGGTACGGGTGGCTACACCTTC. Translation: CASSVAMGTGGYTF.

This clone has just one count. CDR3 protein: CASSLEGRGSDTQYF. Here the CDR3 DNA reads TGTGCCAGCAGCTTAGAGGGGCGGGGTTCCGATACGCAGTATTTT. The chain uses TRBV11-3 and TRBJ2-3, with a tentative D call TRBD2 (6 bases). V gave up 0 bases and J gave up 6 bases, with 13 bases separating them. This CDR3 is 15 amino acids long. Germline V gene data show CDR1 as SGHNT and CDR2 as YENEEA.

The chain is built from TRBV5-4 and TRBJ2-3, with 14 bases that match TRBD2. CDR1 is SGHNT, CDR2 YYREEE, per germline (reference sequence). There are 16 residues in the CDR3. V trimming: 4 bases; J trimming: 8 bases; junction bases outside the gene matches: 9. DNA for the CDR3: TGTGCCAGCAGCCCGGGACTAGCGGGAGTTTTGAGTACGCAGTATTTT. Translated, it gives CASSPGLAGVLSTQYF.

The rearrangement uses TRBV18 and TRBJ1-5, with D unclear. The CDR3 totals 13 residues. The germline V gene encodes CDR1 KGHSH and CDR2 LQKENI. The V and J ends lost 2 bases and 6 bases respectively, with 8 bases between them. This CDR3 reads CASSPGWSQPQHF. The CDR3 DNA reads TGTGCCAGCTCACCAGGTTGGAGTCAGCCCCAGCATTTT.

The chain joins TRBV6-5 to TRBJ1-2, with D possibly being TRBD1 (5 bases). CDR1 MNHEY and CDR2 SVGAGI come from the germline V gene. The CDR3 extends over 16 amino acids. V lost 0 bases and J lost 4, with 15 bases in between. As DNA, the CDR3 is TGTGCCAGCAGTTACTCCCAGGGCAGGGCGGCCTATGGCTACACCTTC. This translates into CASSYSQGRAAYGYTF.

The chain couples TRBV6-1 to TRBJ1-2, with no clear D. The germline V gene encodes CDR1 MNHNS and CDR2 SASEGT. The ends were cut back, 0 bases at V and 5 bases at J, with 4 bases in the middle. This CDR3 contains 12 residues. CDR3 loop: CASSEAGYGYTF. Written as DNA, the CDR3 is TGTGCCAGCAGTGAAGCAGGATATGGCTACACCTTC.

The rearrangement links TRBV2 to TRBJ2-3, with D hard to call. CDR3 length: 15 amino acids. Per the germline V gene, CDR1 is SNHLY and CDR2 is FYNNEI. V gave up 3 bases and J gave up 0 bases, with 10 bases separating them. CDR3 coding DNA: TGTGCCAGCAGTGATTGGCGGAGTAGCACAGATACGCAGTATTTT. Translating gives CASSDWRSSTDTQYF.

This chain links TRBV5-4 with TRBJ2-3, with 7 bases lining up with TRBD1. The CDR3 is 15 amino acids. The trim removed 4 bases at V and 1 base at J, leaving 6 bases unmatched. The V gene's germline CDR1 is SGHNT and CDR2 YYREEE (reference sequence). CDR3 residues: CASSKAGGRTDTQYF. CDR3 coding DNA: TGTGCCAGCAGCAAAGCAGGGGGACGCACAGATACGCAGTATTTT.

The J gene is TRBJ1-5, the V gene TRBV18; unclear D gene. The V end was cut by 6 bases, the J end by 4 bases, with 10 bases between. The CDR3 is 13 residues long. Germline CDR1 is KGHSH and CDR2 is LQKENI. In DNA form, the CDR3 reads TGTGCCAGCTCCCAACCACCGAATCAGCCCCAGCATTTT. The encoded protein is CASSQPPNQPQHF. Using reference TRBV18 and TRBJ1-5 for the parts outside the CDR3, the full variable domain is NAGVMQNPRHLVRRRGQEARLRCSPMKGHSHVYWYRQLPEEGLKFMVYLQKENIIDESGMPKERFSAEFPKEGPSILRIQQVVRGDSAAYFCASSQPPNQPQHFGDGTRLSIL.

The CDR3 DNA reads TGTGCCAGCAGCACGGACTACACAGATACGCAGTATTTT. This codes for CASSTDYTDTQYF. The V call is TRBV7-3, the J call TRBJ2-3, with a tentative D call TRBD2 (6 bases). The length of the CDR3 is 13 residues. Trimming removed 5 bases at V and 2 bases at J, with 8 bases between. Germline V CDR1 and CDR2: SGHTA, FQGTGA. The full variable domain, its missing parts supplied by reference TRBV7-3 and TRBJ2-3, is GAGVSQTPSNKVTEKGKYVELRCDPISGHTALYWYRQSLGQGPEFLIYFQGTGAADDSGLPNDRFFAVRPEGSVSTLKIQRTERGDSAVYLCASSTDYTDTQYFGPGTRLTVL.

This chain uses TRBV9 with TRBJ2-3, with 13 bases aligning to TRBD2. Germline-derived CDR1 and CDR2 are SGDLS and YYNGEE. There are 16 residues in the CDR3. Germline trimming cut 4 bases from V and 5 bases from J; bases unmatched to any gene: 7. The CDR3 sequence is CASSSQGTSGIDTQYF. The CDR3 bases are TGTGCCAGCAGCTCCCAAGGGACTAGCGGGATAGATACGCAGTATTTT.

This chain uses TRBV16 with TRBJ1-2; D uncertain. Between the trimmed V and J ends, which lost 1 base and 3 bases, there was a span of 6 bases. The germline gives CDR1 KGHSY, CDR2 FQNENV. The CDR3 covers 13 residues. CDR3 bases: TGTGCCAGCAGCCAATGGGCGGACTATGGCTACACCTTC. Its translation is CASSQWADYGYTF. Complete variable domain (other parts from reference TRBV16 and TRBJ1-2): GEEVAQTPKHLVRGEGQKAKLYCAPIKGHSYVFWYQQVLKNEFKFLISFQNENVFDETGMPKERFSAKCLPNSPCSLEIQATKLEDSAVYFCASSQWADYGYTFGSGTRLTVV.

CDR3 sequence reads: CSASSRESYNEQFF. The CDR3 bases are TGCAGTGCTAGTTCGCGGGAATCCTACAATGAGCAGTTCTTC. The chain is built from TRBV20-1 and TRBJ2-1; D is possibly TRBD2 (6 bases). The CDR3 has 14 amino acids. Germline CDR1 and CDR2: DFQATT and SNEGSKA (reference sequence). Trimming cost V 3 bases and J 1 base, with 10 bases left between them.

The rearrangement joins TRBV7-8 to TRBJ1-5; no clear D. Per germline, CDR1 SGHVS and CDR2 FQNEAQ. This CDR3 region has 15 residues. Trimming took off 4 bases at V and 0 bases at J, with 10 bases between the two ends. This CDR3 is CASSSRGNSNQPQHF. DNA for the CDR3: TGTGCCAGCAGCTCCCGGGGAAATAGCAATCAGCCCCAGCATTTT.

This rearrangement joins TRBV11-3 to TRBJ2-1; 11 nucleotides align to TRBD1. The CDR3 runs to 17 residues. V lost 5 bases to trimming and J lost 3 bases; unmatched junction nucleotides: 9. Germline assignment: CDR1 SGHNT and CDR2 YENEEA. CDR3 sequence: CASSRIVGTGGYNEQFF. CDR3 in DNA: TGTGCCAGCAGCAGGATAGTTGGGACAGGGGGCTACAATGAGCAGTTCTTC. Together with reference TRBV11-3 and TRBJ2-1, the CDR3 gives the full variable domain: EAGVVQSPRYKIIEKKQPVAFWCNPISGHNTLYWYLQNLGQGPELLIRYENEEAVDDSQLPKDRFSAERLKGVDSTLKIQPAELGDSAVYLCASSRIVGTGGYNEQFFGPGTRLTVL.